A selection of T cell receptor beta chains follows, all from one sample in a study of identical twins. From the 5' RACE reads, TCRdb called clonotypes with MiXCR, one entry per CDR3 protein. The repertoire consists of a few hundred thousand distinct CDR3 sequences, with around 8.3% occurring once and the leading ten covering roughly 3.1%. The data were also submitted as part of a second study, on yellow fever vaccine responses in identical twins.

The source material was CD8+ T cells sorted from blood. Receptors originate from a woman between 18 and 29 years old in good health. The CDR3 runs from the conserved cysteine through the conserved F or W. D genes are given only for firm matches. Rows give clone size only sometimes, using once, few, many, or a class for an expanded clone.

>.|TRBD2|TRBV4-2|TRBJ2-1
TGTGCCAGCAGCCAAGAAGCGGGGAGCTCCTACAATGAGCAGTTCTTC
CASSQEAGSSYNEQFF
>few|TRBD1|TRBV29-1|TRBJ2-6
TGCAGCGTTGGGGGACAGGGGGCTTCTGGGGCCAACGTCCTGACTTTC
CSVGGQGASGANVLTF
>many|.|TRBV6-4|TRBJ2-6
TGTGCCAGCAGTGACAACTCTGGGGCCAACGTCCTGACTTTC
CASSDNSGANVLTF
>few|.|TRBV6-1|TRBJ1-1
TGTGCCAGCACCCTAGGCCCTAAGGGAAAGTATTCTGAAGCTTTCTTT
CASTLGPKGKYSEAFF
>few|.|TRBV4-1|TRBJ2-7
TGCGCCAGCAGCCCCGCTGAGGGGCCGGACGAGCAGTACTTC
CASSPAEGPDEQYF
>many|TRBD1|TRBV27|TRBJ2-7
TGTGCCAGCAGTTTCGGCCGGACAGGGGCCTACGAGCAGTACTTC
CASSFGRTGAYEQYF
>.|TRBD2|TRBV7-9|TRBJ2-2
TGTGCCAGCAGCTTATGGGATAGCGGGTTTTCCACCGGGGAGCTGTTTTTT
CASSLWDSGFSTGELFF
>many|.|TRBV27|TRBJ2-3
TGTGCCAGCAGTTTACAGGGTCCAGATACGCAGTATTTT
CASSLQGPDTQYF
>.|TRBD1|TRBV28|TRBJ2-7
TGTGCCAGCAGTACGGGACAGGCCTCCTACGAGCAGTACTTC
CASSTGQASYEQYF
>few|.|TRBV19|TRBJ1-4
TGTGCCAGTAGTATGGGGGAAAAACTGTTTTTT
CASSMGEKLFF
>.|.|TRBV28|TRBJ2-7
TGTGCCAGCAGTTTGGTCCGGGGAGCTCTCAGCTGGGACGAGCAGTACTTC
CASSLVRGALSWDEQYF
>.|.|TRBV7-9|TRBJ2-7
TGTGCCAGCAGCTTAGCTCACGGGGCCTACGAGCAGTACTTC
CASSLAHGAYEQYF
>many|.|TRBV14|TRBJ1-5
TGTGCCAGCAGCCAAGACAGGAATAGCAATCAGCCCCAGCATTTT
CASSQDRNSNQPQHF
>few|TRBD2|TRBV11-2|TRBJ2-1
TGTGCCAGCAGCGGTGGGACGGGGAGCCTAGCGGTCAGCAATGAGCAGTTCTTC
CASSGGTGSLAVSNEQFF
>many|TRBD1|TRBV3-1|TRBJ2-7
TGTGCCAGCAGCCAAATACCTCCGGGACAGGGTCCCTACGAGCAGTACTTC
CASSQIPPGQGPYEQYF
>.|TRBD1|TRBV7-3|TRBJ1-1
TGTGCCAGCAGCTCCGGACAGGGGGAGACTGAAGCTTTCTTT
CASSSGQGETEAFF
>many|TRBD2|TRBV12-3/TRBV12-4|TRBJ2-3
TGTGCCAGCACCCAGGGACTAGCGGGCCACTCTAGCACAGATACGCAGTATTTT
CASTQGLAGHSSTDTQYF
>.|.|TRBV2|TRBJ1-1
TGTGCCAGCAGTGAAGCCCTTGGGGGGAACACTGAAGCTTTCTTT
CASSEALGGNTEAFF
>few|.|TRBV7-2|TRBJ2-7
TGTGCCAGCAGCCAGTGGGGGGCGAGCTCCTACGAGCAGTACTTC
CASSQWGASSYEQYF
>.|.|TRBV6-2/TRBV6-3|TRBJ2-7
TGTGCCAGCAGTCGCAAGGGTTTCTTATACGAGCAGTACTTC
CASSRKGFLYEQYF
>.|TRBD1|TRBV5-1|TRBJ1-1
TGCGCCAGCAGCTTGGGCTGGACAGGGGGCACTGAAGCTTTCTTT
CASSLGWTGGTEAFF